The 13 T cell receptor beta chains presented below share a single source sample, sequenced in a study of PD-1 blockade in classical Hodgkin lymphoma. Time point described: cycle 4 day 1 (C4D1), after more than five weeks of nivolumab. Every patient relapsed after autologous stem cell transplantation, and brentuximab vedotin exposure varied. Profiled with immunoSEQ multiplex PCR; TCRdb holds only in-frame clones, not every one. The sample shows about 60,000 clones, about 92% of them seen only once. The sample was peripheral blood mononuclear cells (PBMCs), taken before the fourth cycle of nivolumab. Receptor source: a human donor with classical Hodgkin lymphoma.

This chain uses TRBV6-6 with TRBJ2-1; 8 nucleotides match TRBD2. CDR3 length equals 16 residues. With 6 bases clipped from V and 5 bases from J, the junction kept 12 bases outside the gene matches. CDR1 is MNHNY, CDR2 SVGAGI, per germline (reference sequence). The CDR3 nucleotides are TGTGCCAGCAGCCCAGCCGGGGGGGGCCCTAACAATGAGCAGTTCTTC. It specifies CASSPAGGGPNNEQFF.

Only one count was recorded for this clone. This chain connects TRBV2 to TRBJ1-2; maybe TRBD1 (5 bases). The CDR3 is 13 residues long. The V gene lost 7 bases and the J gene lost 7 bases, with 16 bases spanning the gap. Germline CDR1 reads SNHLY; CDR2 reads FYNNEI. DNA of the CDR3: TGTGCCAGCACCGAGGGTGGCGGGGGTGGCTACACCTTC. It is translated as CASTEGGGGGYTF.

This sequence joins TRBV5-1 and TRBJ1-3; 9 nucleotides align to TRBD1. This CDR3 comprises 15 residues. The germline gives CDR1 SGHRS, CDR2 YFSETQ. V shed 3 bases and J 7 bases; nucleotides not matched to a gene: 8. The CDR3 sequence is CASSSTGTGTNTIYF. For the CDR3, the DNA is TGCGCCAGCAGCTCTACCGGGACAGGGACCAACACCATATATTTT.

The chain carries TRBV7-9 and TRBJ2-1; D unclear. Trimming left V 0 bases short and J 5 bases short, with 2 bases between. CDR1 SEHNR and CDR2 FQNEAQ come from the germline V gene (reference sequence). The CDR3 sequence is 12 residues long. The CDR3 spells CASSLADNEQFF. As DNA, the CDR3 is TGTGCCAGCAGCTTAGCGGACAATGAGCAGTTCTTC.

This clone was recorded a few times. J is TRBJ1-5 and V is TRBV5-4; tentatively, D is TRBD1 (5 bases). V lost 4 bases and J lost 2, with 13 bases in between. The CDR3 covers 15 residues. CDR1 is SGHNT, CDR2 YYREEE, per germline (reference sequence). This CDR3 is CASSTIPGRNQPQHF. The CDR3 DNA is TGTGCCAGCAGCACAATTCCAGGGCGCAATCAGCCCCAGCATTTT. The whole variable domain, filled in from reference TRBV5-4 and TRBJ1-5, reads ETGVTQSPTHLIKTRGQQVTLRCSSQSGHNTVSWYQQALGQGPQFIFQYYREEENGRGNFPPRFSGLQFPNYSSELNVNALELDDSALYLCASSTIPGRNQPQHFGDGTRLSIL.

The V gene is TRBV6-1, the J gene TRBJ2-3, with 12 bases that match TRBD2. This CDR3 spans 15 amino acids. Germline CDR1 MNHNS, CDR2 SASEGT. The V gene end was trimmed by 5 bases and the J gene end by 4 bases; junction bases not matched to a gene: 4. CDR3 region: CASSRLAGVSDTQYF. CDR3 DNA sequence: TGTGCCAGCAGTAGACTAGCGGGGGTTTCAGATACGCAGTATTTT.

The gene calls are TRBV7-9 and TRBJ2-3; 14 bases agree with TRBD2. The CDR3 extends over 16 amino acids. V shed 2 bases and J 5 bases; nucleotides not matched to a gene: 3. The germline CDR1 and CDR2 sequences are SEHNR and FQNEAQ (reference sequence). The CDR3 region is CASSLTGLAGVDTQYF. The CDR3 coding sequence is TGTGCCAGCAGCTTAACGGGACTAGCGGGAGTAGATACGCAGTATTTT.

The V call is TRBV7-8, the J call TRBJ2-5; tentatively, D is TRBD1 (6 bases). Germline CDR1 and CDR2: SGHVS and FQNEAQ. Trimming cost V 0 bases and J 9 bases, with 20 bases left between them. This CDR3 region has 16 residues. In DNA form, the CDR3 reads TGTGCCAGCAGCTTAGCGAGGGACACCGCCGGAGCGGCCCAGTACTTC. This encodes CASSLARDTAGAAQYF.

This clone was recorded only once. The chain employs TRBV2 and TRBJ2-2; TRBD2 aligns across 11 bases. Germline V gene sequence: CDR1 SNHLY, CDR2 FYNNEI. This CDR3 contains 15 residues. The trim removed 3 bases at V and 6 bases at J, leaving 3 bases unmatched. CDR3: CASSETSGASGELFF. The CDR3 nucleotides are TGTGCCAGCAGTGAGACTAGCGGGGCTTCCGGGGAGCTGTTTTTT.

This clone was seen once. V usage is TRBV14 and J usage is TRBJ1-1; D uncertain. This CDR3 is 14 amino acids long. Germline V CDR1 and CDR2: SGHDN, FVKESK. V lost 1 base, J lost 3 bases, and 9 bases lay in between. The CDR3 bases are TGTGCCAGCAGCCAAGGTTACGGGGACACTGAAGCTTTCTTT. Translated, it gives CASSQGYGDTEAFF.

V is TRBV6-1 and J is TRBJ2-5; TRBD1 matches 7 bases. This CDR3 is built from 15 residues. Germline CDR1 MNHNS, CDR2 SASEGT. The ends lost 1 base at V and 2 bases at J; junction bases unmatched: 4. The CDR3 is CASSEELDRQETQYF. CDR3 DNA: TGTGCCAGCAGTGAAGAACTGGACAGGCAAGAGACCCAGTACTTC.

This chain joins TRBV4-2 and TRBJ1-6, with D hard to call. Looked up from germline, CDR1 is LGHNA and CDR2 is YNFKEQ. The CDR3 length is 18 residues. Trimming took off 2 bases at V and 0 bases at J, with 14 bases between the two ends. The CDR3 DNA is TGTGCCAGCAGCCAAAGACAACACTCGAGCTCCTATAATTCACCCCTCCACTTT. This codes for CASSQRQHSSSYNSPLHF.

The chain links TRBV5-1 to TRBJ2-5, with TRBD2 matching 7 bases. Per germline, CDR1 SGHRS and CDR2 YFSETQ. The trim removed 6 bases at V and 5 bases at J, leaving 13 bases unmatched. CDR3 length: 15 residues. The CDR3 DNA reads TGCGCCAGCAAAGCGAGGGATGCCGGGGGGGAGACCCAGTACTTC. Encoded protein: CASKARDAGGETQYF.